Listed here are 12 T cell receptor beta chains from one sample, sequenced in a study of early T cells in non-severe SARS-CoV-2 infection (dated by TCRdb to the early 2020s). Receptor libraries were prepared by 5' RACE. Instrument on record: NextSeq 500. The raw public data were reprocessed by TCRdb itself: fastp quality trimming at Q25, MiXCR clonotype calling, in-frame beta chains only. Every entry covers one CDR3 protein and lists the most common genes and DNA from its rows. Here the sample has tens of thousands of distinct CDR3 sequences; around an eighth occur a single time. Of the sample, less than 6% is held by the ten largest clones. The specimen was whole blood. These receptor sequences come from an adult who was a healthcare worker with PCR-confirmed SARS-CoV-2 infection or an uninfected control (not recorded which).

This clonotype has a handful of counts. J is TRBJ2-7 and V is TRBV7-8; TRBD1 aligns across 10 bases. CDR3 length equals 17 residues. Germline V gene data show CDR1 as SGHVS and CDR2 as FQNEAQ. The V and J ends lost 5 bases and 6 bases, in that order; junction bases with no gene match: 16. CDR3 region: CASSPTAPGQGISEQYF. The CDR3 bases are TGTGCCAGCAGCCCCACGGCGCCGGGACAGGGGATATCCGAGCAGTACTTC.

There are many counts of this clonotype. V and J are TRBV6-4 and TRBJ2-3, with 8 bases lining up with TRBD2. The CDR3 runs 15 residues. V gave up 4 bases and J gave up 9 bases; unmatched junction bases: 12. CDR1 MRHNA and CDR2 SNTAGT come from the germline V gene. Written as DNA, the CDR3 is TGTGCCAGCAGTGTAGGAGCGGGAGTGGAAGAAACGCAGTATTTT. It specifies CASSVGAGVEETQYF.

In its sample, this clonotype was seen a few times. The chain combines TRBV3-1 with TRBJ1-6; TRBD1 agrees at 9 bases. CDR3 length: 16 amino acids. CDR1 is LGHDT and CDR2 is YNNKEL in the germline V gene (reference sequence). V dropped 3 bases and J dropped 8; count of bases not matched to a gene: 8. CDR3 protein: CASSHGTGSFDSPLHF. For the CDR3, the DNA is TGTGCCAGCAGCCACGGGACAGGGTCTTTTGATTCACCCCTCCACTTT.

This clonotype was counted many times. The chain couples TRBV10-3 to TRBJ1-1; TRBD1 aligns across 7 bases. The ends lost 10 bases at V and 1 base at J; junction bases unmatched: 3. The CDR3 is 12 amino acids. Germline V lookup: CDR1 ENHRY, CDR2 SYGVKD. For the CDR3, the DNA is TGTGCCACGGGACAGCAGAACACTGAAGCTTTCTTT. The encoded protein is CATGQQNTEAFF.

In this sample, this clonotype turned up a few times. J is TRBJ1-6 and V is TRBV29-1; D not resolved. CDR1 and CDR2 (germline): SQVTM, ANQGSEA. The CDR3 consists of 10 residues. V shed 8 bases and J shed 9 bases, with 8 bases lying between them. In DNA form, the CDR3 reads TGCAGCCCCACTCTTTCACCCCTCCACTTT. It translates to CSPTLSPLHF.

J is TRBJ2-1 and V is TRBV5-1; D gene ambiguous. With 4 bases removed from V and 6 bases from J, the gap between germline ends came to 8 bases. This CDR3 is 12 amino acids long. Per germline, CDR1 SGHRS and CDR2 YFSETQ. The CDR3 DNA sequence: TGCGCCAGCAGCCCGGTCTCCAATGAGCAGTTCTTC. Translating it yields CASSPVSNEQFF.

The chain employs TRBV5-6 and TRBJ2-7; no definite D call. CDR1 SGHDT and CDR2 YYEEEE come from the germline V gene. With 10 bases removed from V and 3 bases from J, the gap between germline ends came to 8 bases. This CDR3 contains 10 residues. CDR3 in DNA: TGTGCCCCGACGGACTACGAGCAGTACTTC. It encodes CAPTDYEQYF. The complete variable domain, with remaining parts taken from reference TRBV5-6 and TRBJ2-7, reads DAGVTQSPTHLIKTRGQQVTLRCSPKSGHDTVSWYQQALGQGPQFIFQYYEEEERQRGNFPDRFSGHQFPNYSSELNVNALLLGDSALYLCAPTDYEQYFGPGTRLTVT.

This clonotype was seen only a few times. The V and J genes are TRBV14 and TRBJ1-2; D not certain. This CDR3 contains 12 residues. Germline-derived CDR1 and CDR2 are SGHDN and FVKESK. Between the trimmed V and J ends, which lost 2 bases and 10 bases, there was a span of 11 bases. CDR3 sequence: CASSQNSAPYTF. In DNA form, the CDR3 reads TGTGCCAGCAGCCAAAATTCGGCCCCCTACACCTTC.

In its sample, this clonotype was seen many times. This sequence joins TRBV6-4 and TRBJ2-1; 9 bases fit TRBD2. Germline V gene sequence: CDR1 MRHNA, CDR2 SNTAGT. The CDR3 has 16 amino acids. The V and J ends lost 5 bases and 3 bases, in that order; junction bases with no gene match: 8. The CDR3 region has the DNA TGTGCCAGCAGTCAGATAGCGGGGGCATACTACAATGAGCAGTTCTTC. Amino acids: CASSQIAGAYYNEQFF.

The rearrangement joins TRBV20-1 to TRBJ1-2; D gene ambiguous. Trimming left V 7 bases short and J 2 bases short, with 14 bases between. Germline CDR1 reads DFQATT; CDR2 reads SNEGSKA (reference sequence). CDR3 length equals 13 residues. The CDR3 DNA reads TGCAGTGGAAGAGGTGACGGAAACTATGGCTACACCTTC. This gives the protein CSGRGDGNYGYTF.

DNA for the CDR3: TGTGCCAGCAGCTCAAGACTAGCCAATGAGCAGTTCTTC. As protein: CASSSRLANEQFF. This sequence joins TRBV7-6 and TRBJ2-1, with 7 bases identical to TRBD2. CDR1 SGHVS and CDR2 FNYEAQ come from the germline V gene. The CDR3 loop spans 13 amino acids. With V trimmed by 4 bases and J by 6 bases, 3 bases remained unmatched.

This clonotype has ten or more counts. This rearrangement joins TRBV30 to TRBJ1-1, with TRBD1 as a possible D gene (5 bases). In germline, CDR1 is GTSNPN, CDR2 SVGIG (reference sequence). The CDR3 is 13 residues long. Trimming pared 3 bases from V and 3 bases from J, leaving 11 bases between. CDR3 sequence reads: CAWRFWGYTEAFF. The CDR3 DNA reads as TGTGCCTGGAGATTTTGGGGGTACACTGAAGCTTTCTTT.